Below, one TCR beta chain is given with its context. What it recognizes is unknown. These data originate in a study of Ad26.COV2.S vaccination and SARS-CoV-2 variants. Study information: The donor participated in the COV1001 trial, in its Ad26.COV2.S arm.

The CDR3 runs to 12 residues. Trimming cost V 1 base and J 8 bases, with 5 bases left between them. Per germline, CDR1 SGHTA and CDR2 FQGNSA. Study observations and caveats: Analyses that measured TCR breadth and depth may have underestimated total T cell responses.

Regarding treatment: approximately 18 received Ad26.COV2.S at low or high dose, single or two shots; about 5 received placebo; per-sample allocation not given. Specimens were obtained on day 63 following the first vaccine or placebo injection. Wuhan-strain spike was delivered by a replication-incompetent Ad26 vector. Clones were read by immunoSEQ multiplex PCR, and TCRdb kept only the in-frame ones, dropping some. This table holds hundreds of thousands of clones, 80% to 90% found once. The TCR originated in a person between 18 and 65 years old who received the Ad26.COV2.S COVID-19 vaccine or a placebo. The sample consisted of peripheral blood, taken in a trial of Ad26.COV2.S vaccine versus placebo. The chain carries TRBV7-2 and TRBJ2-2; unclear D gene. The CDR3, as DNA: TGTGCCAGCAGCTTAGGAGTAGGGGAGCTGTTTTTT. This encodes CASSLGVGELFF.